These T cell receptor beta chains were read from a single sample in a study of cytomegalovirus exposure and HLA in healthy donors. Data came from immunoSEQ multiplex PCR; TCRdb stores just in-frame clones and leaves some out. The sample shows under 120,000 clones, approximately 66% of them seen only once. Sequenced sample: PBMCs. Source of these receptors: a man aged 35 to 55 in good health and CMV-seropositive. CDR3s include the opening cysteine and the closing phenylalanine or tryptophan. A D gene is named only where the DNA matches it firmly. The size entry is marked missing in some rows and otherwise reads once, few, many or a size class.

v_call	d_call	clone_size	j_call	cdr3_aa	cdr3_nt
TRBV2	TRBD2	.	TRBJ2-7	CASSITGTSGSDPYEQYF	TGTGCCAGCAGTATAACCGGGACTAGCGGGAGCGACCCCTACGAGCAGTACTTC
TRBV13	TRBD1	.	TRBJ2-4	CASSSTGDLAKNIQYF	TGTGCCAGCAGCTCAACAGGGGATCTAGCCAAAAACATTCAGTACTTC
TRBV11-2	.	.	TRBJ2-7	CASSRSSEQYF	TGTGCCAGCAGCAGGAGTTCCGAGCAGTACTTC
TRBV4-1	.	.	TRBJ2-3	CASSQERGVGTDTQYF	TGCGCCAGCAGCCAAGAAAGAGGCGTTGGCACAGATACGCAGTATTTT
TRBV2	.	.	TRBJ1-5	CASSEALVYQPQHF	TGTGCCAGCAGTGAAGCGTTGGTCTACCAGCCCCAGCATTTT
TRBV6-5	.	few	TRBJ2-7	CASSWGLRESEQYF	TGTGCCAGCAGTTGGGGACTCCGCGAGTCCGAGCAGTACTTC
TRBV27	TRBD1	.	TRBJ1-2	CASSLGDRVGYTF	TGTGCCAGCAGTTTAGGGGACAGGGTTGGCTACACCTTC
TRBV7-3	.	.	TRBJ2-1	CASSHGGNEQFF	TGTGCCAGCAGCCACGGGGGCAATGAGCAGTTCTTC
TRBV27	.	.	TRBJ1-1	CASSPTSFAEAFF	TGTGCCAGCAGTCCTACCTCCTTCGCTGAAGCTTTCTTT
TRBV7-7	.	.	TRBJ2-3	CASSLTGTDTQYF	TGTGCCAGCAGCTTAACAGGGACAGATACGCAGTATTTT
TRBV4-1	.	few	TRBJ1-1	CASSPATGKNTEAFF	TGCGCCAGCAGCCCGGCTACGGGGAAGAACACTGAAGCTTTCTTT
TRBV5-4	.	few	TRBJ1-2	CASSSSHGYTF	TGTGCCAGCAGCTCTTCCCATGGCTACACCTTC
TRBV9	TRBD1	.	TRBJ1-2	CASSTRTGGTNYGYTF	TGTGCCAGCAGCACCCGGACAGGTGGCACTAACTATGGCTACACCTTC
TRBV4-3	TRBD1	few	TRBJ2-5	CASSQDGQVGETQYF	TGCGCCAGCAGCCAAGACGGACAGGTGGGGGAGACCCAGTACTTC
TRBV5-4	TRBD1	.	TRBJ1-2	CASSPSQGADYGYTF	TGTGCCAGCAGCCCGTCACAGGGGGCTGACTATGGCTACACCTTC
TRBV5-8	.	.	TRBJ2-3	CASIERTDTQYF	TGTGCCAGCATCGAGCGTACAGATACGCAGTATTTT
TRBV7-9	.	.	TRBJ2-5	CASSPKETQYF	TGTGCCAGCAGCCCAAAAGAGACCCAGTACTTC
TRBV6-1	TRBD1	once	TRBJ2-2	CASSDGQATNTGELFF	TGTGCCAGCAGTGACGGACAGGCCACGAACACCGGGGAGCTGTTTTTT
TRBV4-1	TRBD1	.	TRBJ1-2	CASSQEQGVYYGYTF	TGCGCCAGCAGCCAAGAACAGGGGGTTTACTATGGCTACACCTTC
TRBV18	TRBD1	.	TRBJ1-5	CASSPGQGAGNQPQHF	TGTGCCAGCTCACCCGGACAGGGGGCCGGCAATCAGCCCCAGCATTTT
TRBV13	TRBD1	.	TRBJ2-3	CASSPRDSSTDTQYF	TGTGCCAGCAGCCCCCGGGACAGTTCCACAGATACGCAGTATTTT
TRBV7-8	.	.	TRBJ2-3	CASSLGGRVFTDTQYF	TGTGCCAGCAGCTTAGGAGGTCGGGTCTTCACAGATACGCAGTATTTT
TRBV9	.	.	TRBJ2-1	CASSVAGAPYNEQFF	TGTGCCAGCAGCGTAGCGGGAGCACCTTACAATGAGCAGTTCTTC
TRBV11-3	.	.	TRBJ2-3	CASSPQRGRTDTQYF	TGTGCCAGCAGCCCCCAAAGGGGTAGGACAGATACGCAGTATTTT
TRBV30	TRBD2	once	TRBJ2-3	CAWSVLAYSTDTQYF	TGTGCCTGGAGTGTACTAGCGTATAGCACAGATACGCAGTATTTT
TRBV16	.	.	TRBJ1-2	CASSQLRGYTF	TGTGCCAGCAGCCAATTACGGGGCTACACCTTC
TRBV13	.	.	TRBJ1-5	CASTQGNQPQHF	TGTGCCAGCACACAGGGCAATCAGCCCCAGCATTTT
TRBV6-5	.	.	TRBJ1-2	CASSPQGPVDGYTF	TGTGCCAGCAGTCCACAGGGTCCAGTGGACGGCTACACCTTC
TRBV6-5	.	.	TRBJ2-7	CASSYGGLSSYEQYF	TGTGCCAGCAGTTACGGCGGTTTGAGCTCCTACGAGCAGTACTTC
TRBV19	TRBD2	.	TRBJ2-1	CASSIGNWRGNNEQFF	TGTGCCAGTAGTATAGGGAATTGGCGGGGGAACAATGAGCAGTTCTTC
TRBV5-6	.	.	TRBJ1-5	CASSLGDQPQHF	TGTGCCAGCAGCCTAGGGGATCAGCCCCAGCATTTT
TRBV10-1	TRBD1	.	TRBJ1-2	CASSPTGNYGYTF	TGCGCCAGCAGCCCGACAGGGAACTATGGCTACACCTTC
TRBV9	.	.	TRBJ1-2	CASSSSPLTALDGYTF	TGTGCCAGCAGCTCATCCCCCCTGACAGCTTTAGATGGCTACACCTTC
TRBV30	.	few	TRBJ2-4	CAWSFTAGFDIQYF	TGTGCCTGGAGTTTTACTGCGGGCTTTGACATTCAGTACTTC
TRBV18	.	.	TRBJ2-7	CASSPFSSSYEQYF	TGTGCCAGCTCACCATTTTCGTCCTCCTACGAGCAGTACTTC
TRBV27	TRBD1	few	TRBJ2-3	CASSPQRTGGGTDTQYF	TGTGCCAGCAGCCCACAAAGGACAGGGGGCGGCACAGATACGCAGTATTTT
TRBV6-5	TRBD2	once	TRBJ2-3	CASSYSRGSRTDTQYF	TGTGCCAGCAGTTACTCCCGCGGGAGCCGGACAGATACGCAGTATTTT
TRBV7-9	TRBD1	.	TRBJ1-1	CASSATDRGTEAFF	TGTGCCAGCAGCGCCACGGACAGGGGGACTGAAGCTTTCTTT
TRBV28	TRBD1	.	TRBJ1-2	CASSWETGGSGYTF	TGTGCCAGCAGTTGGGAGACAGGGGGTAGTGGCTACACCTTC
TRBV4-3	.	.	TRBJ2-7	CASSPNPTGTYEQYF	TGCGCCAGCAGCCCAAACCCCACAGGTACTTACGAGCAGTACTTC
TRBV9	.	.	TRBJ1-1	CASSVEGVPGTEAFF	TGTGCCAGCAGCGTAGAGGGCGTCCCGGGGACTGAAGCTTTCTTT
TRBV9	.	.	TRBJ2-1	CASSARGSSYNEQFF	TGTGCCAGCAGTGCGAGGGGGAGTAGCTACAATGAGCAGTTCTTC
TRBV6-6	.	.	TRBJ1-2	CASSSVDRLIYGYTF	TGTGCCAGCAGTTCCGTCGACAGATTGATCTATGGCTACACCTTC
TRBV27	TRBD2	few	TRBJ2-7	CASSSGLVAEQYF	TGTGCCAGCAGTTCTGGACTAGTTGCCGAGCAGTACTTC
TRBV7-2	.	.	TRBJ2-7	CASSYRGPGYEQYF	TGTGCCAGCAGCTACCGGGGTCCAGGCTACGAGCAGTACTTC
TRBV6-5	TRBD1	.	TRBJ1-5	CASSPGQGAWQPQHF	TGTGCCAGCAGCCCCGGACAGGGGGCCTGGCAGCCCCAGCATTTT
TRBV27	TRBD1	.	TRBJ2-3	CASSIGDRGRGTDTQYF	TGTGCCAGCAGTATAGGGGACAGGGGACGGGGCACAGATACGCAGTATTTT
TRBV7-9	.	.	TRBJ2-5	CASRSYVSDQSQETQYF	TGTGCCAGCAGGTCATACGTTAGCGATCAGAGTCAAGAGACCCAGTACTTC